Below, 17 T cell receptor beta chains from the same sample are listed, as sequenced in a study of cytotoxic CD8 clonotypes in ibrutinib-treated CLL (dated by TCRdb to the early 2020s). The library was obtained by the immunoSEQ multiplex PCR assay. This immuneACCESS table, as held by TCRdb, lists in-frame sequences with V and J called but not all clones. Of the missing ones, under half trace to an unresolved V gene in checked studies; the others have no known cause. Recorded for this sample are 150,000 to 250,000 clones; around three quarters of them occurred a single time. The ten largest clones capture under 15% of the sample. The sample's time point label, in plain terms: less than 30 months on ibrutinib. The sequenced sample was PBMCs, obtained after 24 months of ibrutinib treatment. All receptors come from a human donor with chronic lymphocytic leukemia.

This chain joins TRBV4-3 and TRBJ1-1; 7 nucleotides agree with TRBD1. Losses at the gene ends were 2 bases for V and 4 bases for J; bases not matched to a gene: 1. The CDR3 is made up of 13 amino acids. The germline CDR1 and CDR2 sequences are LGHNA and YSLEER. The CDR3 is CASSQTGVTEAFF. CDR3 coding DNA: TGCGCCAGCAGCCAAACAGGGGTCACTGAAGCTTTCTTT.

This clone was detected only a few times. J is TRBJ2-7 and V is TRBV28; TRBD2 matches 9 bases. Germline V gene data show CDR1 as MDHEN and CDR2 as SYDVKM. V shed 5 bases, J shed 4 bases, and the junction held 6 bases outside the gene matches. The CDR3 consists of 14 residues. CDR3 DNA: TGTGCCAGCAGTACCTGGACTAGCGATTACGAGCAGTACTTC. Encoded protein: CASSTWTSDYEQYF.

This chain uses TRBV7-9 with TRBJ1-3, with D maybe TRBD1 (5 bases). V gave up 3 bases and J gave up 1 base, with 10 bases separating them. The length of the CDR3 is 15 residues. Germline V gives CDR1 SEHNR, CDR2 FQNEAQ (reference sequence). The CDR3 is CASSLGQNSGNTIYF. CDR3 in DNA: TGTGCCAGCAGCTTGGGGCAGAATTCTGGAAACACCATATATTTT. Combining the CDR3 with reference TRBV7-9 and TRBJ1-3 gives the whole variable domain DTGVSQNPRHKITKRGQNVTFRCDPISEHNRLYWYRQTLGQGPEFLTYFQNEAQLEKSRLLSDRFSAERPKGSFSTLEIQRTEQGDSAMYLCASSLGQNSGNTIYFGEGSWLTVV.

The J gene is TRBJ1-1, the V gene TRBV5-4; D perhaps matches TRBD1 (6 bases). The V gene lost 4 bases and the J gene lost 1 base, with 11 bases spanning the gap. Germline CDR1 and CDR2: SGHNT and YYREEE (reference sequence). The CDR3 is 14 amino acids. In DNA form, the CDR3 reads TGTGCCAGCAGCACGGACAGCTGGAACACTGAAGCTTTCTTT. It yields the protein CASSTDSWNTEAFF. Combining the CDR3 with reference TRBV5-4 and TRBJ1-1 gives the whole variable domain ETGVTQSPTHLIKTRGQQVTLRCSSQSGHNTVSWYQQALGQGPQFIFQYYREEENGRGNFPPRFSGLQFPNYSSELNVNALELDDSALYLCASSTDSWNTEAFFGQGTRLTVV.

The chain uses TRBV9 and TRBJ2-1, with 8 bases lining up with TRBD2. CDR1 SGDLS and CDR2 YYNGEE come from the germline V gene. Losses at the gene ends were 0 bases for V and 10 bases for J; bases not matched to a gene: 15. This CDR3 region has 17 residues. The DNA for the CDR3 is TGTGCCAGCAGCGTAGCTACGATAGCGGGACCCGGGCGGGAGCAGTTCTTC. It is translated as CASSVATIAGPGREQFF.

This clone came up a few times. The genes are TRBV27 and TRBJ2-2, with TRBD1 matching over 7 bases. The germline CDR1 and CDR2 sequences are MNHEY and SMNVEV (reference sequence). Trimming took 8 bases from V and 6 from J; bases not matched to a gene: 0. This CDR3 is built from 11 residues. CDR3 protein: CASQGAGELFF. Here the CDR3 DNA reads TGTGCCAGCCAGGGGGCCGGGGAGCTGTTTTTT.

The V and J genes are TRBV25-1 and TRBJ1-5, with D tentatively TRBD1 (5 bases). Trimming took 1 base from V and 4 from J, leaving 11 bases between them. The CDR3 sequence is 15 residues long. The V gene's germline CDR1 is MGHDK and CDR2 SYGVNS. Here the CDR3 DNA reads TGTGCCAGCAGTGAATGGGGACGGCGGAATCAGCCCCAGCATTTT. Amino acids: CASSEWGRRNQPQHF.

The chain carries TRBV9 and TRBJ2-3, with TRBD2 matching over 11 bases. CDR3 length: 20 amino acids. V lost 3 bases, J lost 3 bases, and 18 bases stayed unmatched. Germline CDR1 SGDLS, CDR2 YYNGEE. As DNA, the CDR3 is TGTGCCAGCAGCGCCAGGGGTCACACCCGGGCTAGCGGGAGGACAGATACGCAGTATTTT. Residues: CASSARGHTRASGRTDTQYF.

The genes are TRBV7-9 and TRBJ2-4; D gene unclear. V lost 7 bases and J lost 1, with 14 bases in between. Germline V gene data show CDR1 as SEHNR and CDR2 as FQNEAQ (reference sequence). The CDR3 length is 15 residues. CDR3 in DNA: TGTGCCAGCACCCCGTTCCCGGACGCCAAAAACATTCAGTACTTC. This encodes CASTPFPDAKNIQYF.

This chain connects TRBV28 to TRBJ1-2; the match to TRBD1 covers 12 bases. CDR1 is MDHEN and CDR2 is SYDVKM in the germline V gene. V shed 4 bases, J shed 8 bases, and the junction held 5 bases outside the gene matches. The CDR3 sequence is 14 residues long. The CDR3 spells CASSWGQGALGYTF. As DNA, the CDR3 is TGTGCCAGCAGTTGGGGACAGGGGGCGCTGGGCTACACCTTC.

This rearrangement joins TRBV29-1 to TRBJ1-1; 10 bases map to TRBD1. CDR1 and CDR2 from the germline V gene are SQVTM and ANQGSEA. V was pared by 7 bases and J by 5 bases, with 7 bases of the junction left unmatched. This CDR3 is 13 amino acids long. The CDR3 sequence: CSGKTGGATEAFF. The DNA for the CDR3 is TGCAGCGGGAAGACAGGGGGCGCGACTGAAGCTTTCTTT. The full variable domain, with the rest looked up from reference TRBV29-1 and TRBJ1-1, is SAVISQKPSRDICQRGTSLTIQCQVDSQVTMMFWYRQQPGQSLTLIATANQGSEATYESGFVIDKFPISRPNLTFSTLTVSNMSPEDSSIYLCSGKTGGATEAFFGQGTRLTVV.

This sequence joins TRBV7-2 and TRBJ1-1; no firm D call. Per the germline V gene, CDR1 is SGHTA and CDR2 is FQGNSA. V dropped 3 bases and J dropped 5 bases, with 10 bases sitting between them. The CDR3 is 13 residues long. Here the CDR3 DNA reads TGTGCCAGCAGCTTTGGGGAAGGAACTGAAGCTTTCTTT. Its translation: CASSFGEGTEAFF.

The genes are TRBV7-9 and TRBJ1-3; D uncertain. The germline gives CDR1 SEHNR, CDR2 FQNEAQ (reference sequence). V was clipped by 5 bases and J by 0 bases, with 11 bases between them. The length of the CDR3 is 15 residues. CDR3 protein: CASSRAAYSGNTIYF. The CDR3 DNA follows: TGTGCCAGCAGCCGCGCGGCCTACTCTGGAAACACCATATATTTT.

The chain links TRBV2 to TRBJ2-2, with a tentative D call TRBD2 (5 bases). Germline-derived CDR1 and CDR2 are SNHLY and FYNNEI. The CDR3 loop spans 13 amino acids. CDR3: CAGLAANTGELFF. The DNA of the CDR3 is TGTGCGGGTCTAGCTGCGAACACCGGGGAGCTGTTTTTT.

V gene TRBV2 combines with J gene TRBJ1-2; a weak D match, TRBD1 (6 bases). Germline V lookup: CDR1 SNHLY, CDR2 FYNNEI. V lost 1 base, J lost 4 bases, and 10 bases lay in between. The CDR3 sequence is 14 residues long. Here the CDR3 reads CASSEVRGAYGYTF. DNA for the CDR3: TGTGCCAGCAGTGAAGTCAGGGGAGCCTATGGCTACACCTTC.

This rearrangement joins TRBV5-1 to TRBJ2-1; D is ambiguous. The CDR3 contains 14 residues. The V end was cut by 4 bases, the J end by 0 bases, with 8 bases between. The germline CDR1 and CDR2 sequences are SGHRS and YFSETQ. CDR3: CASSDRSSYNEQFF. The CDR3 DNA sequence: TGCGCCAGCAGCGATAGGAGCTCCTACAATGAGCAGTTCTTC.

The genes are TRBV7-2 and TRBJ2-7, with TRBD2 matching over 13 bases. The length of the CDR3 is 15 residues. The germline gives CDR1 SGHTA, CDR2 FQGNSA. V shed 4 bases and J 6 bases; nucleotides not matched to a gene: 6. DNA of the CDR3: TGTGCCAGCAGCTCGCTAGGACTAGCGGGAGCCGAGCAGTACTTC. Its translation is CASSSLGLAGAEQYF.